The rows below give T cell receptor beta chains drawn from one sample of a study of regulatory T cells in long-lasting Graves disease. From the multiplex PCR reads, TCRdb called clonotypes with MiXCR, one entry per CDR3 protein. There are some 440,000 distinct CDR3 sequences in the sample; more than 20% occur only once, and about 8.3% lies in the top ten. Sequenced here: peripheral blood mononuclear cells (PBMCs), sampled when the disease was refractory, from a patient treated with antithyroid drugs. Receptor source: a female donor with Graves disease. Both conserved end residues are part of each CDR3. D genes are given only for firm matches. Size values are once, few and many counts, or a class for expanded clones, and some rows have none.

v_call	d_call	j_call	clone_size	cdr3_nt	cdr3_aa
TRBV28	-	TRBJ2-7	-	TGTGCCAGCAGTTTAACTAGCAAGTTCGACGAGCAGTACTTC	CASSLTSKFDEQYF
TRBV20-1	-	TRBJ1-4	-	TGCAGTGCCCCCCCGGAGCCACAGATTAATGAAAAACTGTTTTTT	CSAPPEPQINEKLFF
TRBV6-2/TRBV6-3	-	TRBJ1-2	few	TGTGCCAGCAGTTACTCGAATGACTATGGCTACACCTTC	CASSYSNDYGYTF
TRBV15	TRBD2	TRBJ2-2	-	TGTGCCACCAGCAGAAAAGCTAGCGGGAGCACCGGGGAGCTGTTTTTT	CATSRKASGSTGELFF
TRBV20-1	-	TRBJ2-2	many	TGCAGTGCTAGTTTCGATAATCGGGGCGGGGAGCTGTTTTTT	CSASFDNRGGELFF
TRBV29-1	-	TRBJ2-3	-	TGCAGCGTTGAAGATGGTAGGACCGACACAGATACGCAGTATTTT	CSVEDGRTDTDTQYF
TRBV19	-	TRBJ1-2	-	TGTGCCAGTAGTAGTACCCAGGATCGAGGCTACACCTTC	CASSSTQDRGYTF
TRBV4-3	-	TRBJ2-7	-	TGCGCCAGCAGCCAAGCTGACGCGCACTACGAGCAGTACTTC	CASSQADAHYEQYF
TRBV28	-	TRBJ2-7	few	TGTGCCAGCAGCAAACTAGGACTTGGGGATAACTACGAGCAGTACTTC	CASSKLGLGDNYEQYF
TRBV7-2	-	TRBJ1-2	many	TGTGCCAGCGCCCCGGGACCAGACTATGGCTACACCTTC	CASAPGPDYGYTF
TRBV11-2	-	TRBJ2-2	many	TGTGCCAGCAGCTTAGATTGGACCGGGGAGCTGTTTTTT	CASSLDWTGELFF
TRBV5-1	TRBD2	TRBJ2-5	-	TGCGCCAGCAGCTTCCCGGCGGAGAGCGGGAGAGGGAAGACCCAGTACTTC	CASSFPAESGRGKTQYF
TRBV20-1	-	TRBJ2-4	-	TGCAGTGCTAGCCCAGGGAACATTCAGTACTTC	CSASPGNIQYF
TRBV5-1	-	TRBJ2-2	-	TGCGCCAGCAGCTTACGGACTCACAGGACCGGGGAGCTGTTTTTT	CASSLRTHRTGELFF
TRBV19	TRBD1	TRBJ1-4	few	TGTGCCAGTTGGGACAGGGGGAGAAAACTGTTTTTT	CASWDRGRKLFF
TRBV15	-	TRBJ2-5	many	TGTGCCACCAGCAGGGAGAACAGGGTTTGGGAGACCCAGTACTTC	CATSRENRVWETQYF
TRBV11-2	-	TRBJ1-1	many	TGTGCCAGCAGCTTATATCCAGGGCGAAACACTGAAGCTTTCTTT	CASSLYPGRNTEAFF
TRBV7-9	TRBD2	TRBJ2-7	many	TGTGCCAGCAGCCCCCTAGGGACTAGAGGGGGCGAGCAGTACTTC	CASSPLGTRGGEQYF
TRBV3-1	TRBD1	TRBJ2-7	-	TGTGCCAGCAGCCGACAGGGGTACCGCTACGAGCAGTACTTC	CASSRQGYRYEQYF